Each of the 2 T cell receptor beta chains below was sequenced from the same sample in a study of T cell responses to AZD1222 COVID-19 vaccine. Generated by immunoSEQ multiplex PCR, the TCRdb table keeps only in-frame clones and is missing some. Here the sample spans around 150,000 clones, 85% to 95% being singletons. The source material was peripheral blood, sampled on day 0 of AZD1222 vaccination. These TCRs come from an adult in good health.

CDR3 DNA sequence: TGTGCCAGCAGTGATAGGCTGGGGGCGGTTGGCTACACCTTC. It translates to CASSDRLGAVGYTF. V gene TRBV2 combines with J gene TRBJ1-2, with a weak D call TRBD1 (6 bases). The CDR3 length is 14 residues. In germline, CDR1 is SNHLY, CDR2 FYNNEI. V lost 3 bases and J lost 7, with 15 bases in between.

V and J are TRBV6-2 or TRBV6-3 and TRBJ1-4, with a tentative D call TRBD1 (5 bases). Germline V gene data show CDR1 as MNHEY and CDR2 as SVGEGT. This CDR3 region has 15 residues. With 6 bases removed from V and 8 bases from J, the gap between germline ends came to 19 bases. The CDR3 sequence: CASSPGTPGGEKLFF. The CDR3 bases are TGTGCCAGCAGCCCCGGGACTCCCGGTGGCGAAAAACTGTTTTTT.